This TCR beta chain emerged from a study of cytomegalovirus exposure and HLA in healthy donors. At the time of sampling, donors were nominally healthy, though unrecorded immune exposures were likely. This CDR3 is built from 16 residues. Germline lookup yields CDR1 SGHDN and CDR2 FVKESK. The V and J ends lost 5 bases and 4 bases, in that order; junction bases with no gene match: 12. The primer mix had 60 Vbeta and 13 Jbeta primers. Clones were sequenced by immunoSEQ multiplex PCR, and TCRdb holds only the in-frame ones, with some missing. The sample includes approximately 160,000 clones, about 82% of them seen just once.

The clonotype originates from a woman aged 45-59 years in good health and CMV-seropositive. The gene calls are TRBV14 and TRBJ1-2, with 8 bases lining up with TRBD1. Sequenced input: PBMCs. The CDR3: CASSWDRTGSGYGYTF. The CDR3 DNA reads TGTGCCAGCAGCTGGGACAGGACTGGCAGTGGCTATGGCTACACCTTC.